This is a list of T cell receptor beta chains from one sample in a study of CD8+CD57+ T cells in acquired aplastic anemia. MiXCR, run by TCRdb on the reads, gives a single entry per CDR3 protein. This sample yields over 40,000 distinct CDR3 sequences, of which roughly two thirds are seen a single time; 59% belongs to the top ten. The specimen sequenced was sorted CD4+, CD8+, or CD8+CD57+ T cells (not recorded which) from PBMCs. The receptor set was obtained from a human donor with aplastic anemia. Each CDR3 is given with its conserved first and last residue. The size of a clone is reported for some rows only, either as once, few or many, or as a class for expanded clones.

>once|TRBV29-1
CSVVRLEDYEQYF
>once|TRBV20-1
CSGRMGSYGYTF
>.|TRBV12-3/TRBV12-4
CASSLASSYGYTF
>.|TRBV11-1
CASSTGQASGPQHF
>once|TRBV10-3
CAISEGQDGNTEAFF
>.|TRBV20-1
CSARDRTGPSYEQYF
>.|TRBV29-1
CSVNTGENTEAFF
>.|TRBV20-1
CSARSTGTGWSPLHF
>few|TRBV20-1
CSAPTVQGANSPLHF
>.|TRBV10-3
CAISESAGNYGYTF
>.|TRBV5-1
CASSVTELYYEQYF
>once|TRBV7-9
CASQMQGGNQPQHF
>.|TRBV30
CAWSAVRASTEAFF
>.|TRBV19
CASSIRITNYGYTF
>many|TRBV9
CASSVLAGGPLTDTQYF
>.|TRBV10-3
CASSYREGVAYEQYF
>.|TRBV7-6
CASSLSENTEAFF
>.|TRBV10-3
CAISEQGGGSYEQYF
>many|TRBV6-1
CASSEAGGTGSDEQYF
>many|TRBV5-4
CASSLSGQETQYF
>.|TRBV12-3/TRBV12-4
CASEGDYNEQFF
>.|TRBV20-1
CSAREGPYEQYF
>many|TRBV9
CASSVVSTGELFF
>.|TRBV20-1
CSARTMTDRGGSPLHF
>.|TRBV15
CATSSATGLNTGELFF
>.|TRBV10-3
CAISGHRGRDTQFF
>.|TRBV5-1
CASSLGTGGNNQPQHF
>.|TRBV5-1
CASSPKPRDEQFF
>few|TRBV6-2/TRBV6-3
CASSSGTGAGKLFF
>.|TRBV25-1
CASSPFIAGGPSGQFF
>.|TRBV4-2
CASSQEAAHTGELFF
>few|TRBV10-3
CAISGHRSSEYGYTF
>once|TRBV25-1
CASSTTADTQYF
>.|TRBV7-9
CASSLSDRAGEQYF
>many|TRBV5-6
CASRYWGGGQPQHF